These 30 T cell receptor beta chains came from one sample sequenced in a study of graft-versus-host responses after intestinal transplantation. These receptors lack a known antigen. Profiling relied on immunoSEQ multiplex PCR, and the TCRdb table lists in-frame clones only, not all of them. The sample shows tens of thousands of clones, roughly 95% of them seen only once. Here the sequenced sample was unstimulated CD4+ T cells sorted from spleen or lymph node cells, taken before transplant. Receptor source: a human donor who was the organ donor for an intestinal transplant.

This rearrangement joins TRBV5-1 to TRBJ1-2; the D is unclear. CDR1 is SGHRS and CDR2 is YFSETQ in the germline V gene. This CDR3 has 14 residues. The V gene lost 4 bases and the J gene lost 8 bases, with 18 bases spanning the gap. Written as DNA, the CDR3 is TGCGCCAGCAGCCGACCGGACGGAGATAGAGGCTACACCTTC. Protein product: CASSRPDGDRGYTF.

This sequence joins TRBV7-2 and TRBJ2-5; D gene ambiguous. V lost 2 bases and J 1 base, leaving 5 bases between the germline ends. Germline CDR1 is SGHTA and CDR2 is FQGNSA. There are 13 residues in the CDR3. DNA for the CDR3: TGTGCCAGCAGCTTAACCTTCCAAGAGACCCAGTACTTC. Its translation is CASSLTFQETQYF. Filled out from reference TRBV7-2 and TRBJ2-5, the complete variable domain reads GAGVSQSPSNKVTEKGKDVELRCDPISGHTALYWYRQSLGQGLEFLIYFQGNSAPDKSGLPSDRFSAERTGGSVSTLTIQRTQQEDSAVYLCASSLTFQETQYFGPGTRLLVL.

Only a few counts were recorded for this clone. CDR3 residues: CASSLSGRNTIYF. CDR3 DNA: TGTGCCAGCAGCTTGTCGGGAAGAAACACCATATATTTT. The chain has TRBV5-4 and TRBJ1-3, with D hard to call. This CDR3 has 13 residues. V dropped 1 base and J dropped 5 bases, with 7 bases sitting between them. Germline CDR1 reads SGHNT; CDR2 reads YYREEE (reference sequence).

As to this clone: The CDR3 does not close with the conserved phenylalanine or tryptophan, likely indicating a read error. The DNA is omitted, as the CDR3 cannot be located on it reliably, and the CDR3 follows TCRdb's listing. The rearrangement uses TRBV5-4 and TRBJ1-1; no check of the table's D call, TRBD1, against the DNA was made. The CDR3 is made up of 13 amino acids, end residues included. Germline V gives CDR1 SGHNT, CDR2 YYREEE (reference sequence). The CDR3 reads CASSLAGDSLSNL.

The gene calls are TRBV7-2 and TRBJ1-2; D might be TRBD1 (5 bases). The CDR3 is 14 amino acids. Between the trimmed V and J ends, which lost 7 bases and 2 bases, there was a span of 14 bases. Per germline, CDR1 SGHTA and CDR2 FQGNSA. The CDR3 region is CASTPDRRNYGYTF. The CDR3 nucleotides are TGTGCCAGCACCCCCGACAGAAGAAACTATGGCTACACCTTC.

The chain joins TRBV6-1 to TRBJ1-4; possible D gene TRBD1, 6 bases. The V gene lost 4 bases and the J gene lost 0 bases, with 9 bases spanning the gap. Germline V lookup: CDR1 MNHNS, CDR2 SASEGT. CDR3 length equals 15 residues. The CDR3 loop is CASSGGHATNEKLFF. For the CDR3, the DNA is TGTGCCAGCAGTGGGGGACACGCAACTAATGAAAAACTGTTTTTT.

This chain links TRBV28 with TRBJ1-5; D unresolved. The CDR3 length is 16 residues. Germline-derived CDR1 and CDR2 are MDHEN and SYDVKM. V shed 2 bases and J shed 0 bases, with 11 bases lying between them. The CDR3 reads CASSLGASPSNQPQHF. CDR3 bases: TGTGCCAGCAGTTTAGGTGCCAGCCCTAGCAATCAGCCCCAGCATTTT.

This clone has a single count. The rearrangement joins TRBV2 to TRBJ1-4, with D unclear. Germline CDR1 reads SNHLY; CDR2 reads FYNNEI. The V end was cut by 6 bases, the J end by 8 bases, with 13 bases between. CDR3 length: 13 amino acids. The CDR3 sequence: CASRKGSVEKLFF. The CDR3 DNA sequence: TGTGCCAGCAGGAAGGGATCAGTAGAAAAACTGTTTTTT.

The V and J genes are TRBV19 and TRBJ1-5; TRBD1 might be the D (6 bases). Germline V gene data show CDR1 as LNHDA and CDR2 as SQIVND (reference sequence). This CDR3 has 18 amino acids. Trimming took 1 base from V and 0 from J, leaving 16 bases between them. Here the CDR3 reads CASSIVGGGQYSNQPQHF. In DNA form, the CDR3 reads TGTGCCAGTAGTATAGTCGGGGGCGGTCAGTATAGCAATCAGCCCCAGCATTTT.

This chain links TRBV7-9 with TRBJ1-6; the match to TRBD1 covers 7 bases. The trim removed 1 base at V and 14 bases at J, leaving 8 bases unmatched. This CDR3 contains 14 residues. Germline lookup yields CDR1 SEHNR and CDR2 FQNEAQ (reference sequence). CDR3 DNA sequence: TGTGCCAGCAGCTTAGGGGAGGCAGGGGGAACCCTCCACTTT. Residues: CASSLGEAGGTLHF. Full variable domain (remainder filled in from reference TRBV7-9 and TRBJ1-6): DTGVSQNPRHKITKRGQNVTFRCDPISEHNRLYWYRQTLGQGPEFLTYFQNEAQLEKSRLLSDRFSAERPKGSFSTLEIQRTEQGDSAMYLCASSLGEAGGTLHFGNGTRLTVT.

This chain uses TRBV30 with TRBJ1-4; D uncertain. The CDR3 sequence is 16 residues long. Germline V gene data show CDR1 as GTSNPN and CDR2 as SVGIG (reference sequence). Trimming pared 4 bases from V and 8 bases from J, leaving 23 bases between. The CDR3 DNA is TGTGCCTGGAACCCTCCCCCCGGTCCCATAGGGGAAAAACTGTTTTTT. It encodes CAWNPPPGPIGEKLFF. The full variable domain, rest sourced from reference TRBV30 and TRBJ1-4, is SQTIHQWPATLVQPVGSPLSLECTVEGTSNPNLYWYRQAAGRGLQLLFYSVGIGQISSEVPQNLSASRPQDRQFILSSKKLLLSDSGFYLCAWNPPPGPIGEKLFFGSGTQLSVL.

This chain connects TRBV5-1 to TRBJ2-1; 8 bases align to TRBD1. There are 17 residues in the CDR3. Germline-derived CDR1 and CDR2 are SGHRS and YFSETQ. V shed 0 bases, J shed 1 base, and the junction held 6 bases outside the gene matches. CDR3 in DNA: TGCGCCAGCAGCTTGGCGCGGGGACAGGCATCCTACAATGAGCAGTTCTTC. Translating it yields CASSLARGQASYNEQFF.

J is TRBJ1-1 and V is TRBV19; possible D gene TRBD1, 6 bases. CDR1 is LNHDA and CDR2 is SQIVND in the germline V gene (reference sequence). Trimming stripped 5 bases from V and 4 bases from J, with 14 bases between. The CDR3 extends over 14 amino acids. The DNA of the CDR3 is TGTGCCAGTAGTCAAACCAGGGGAGGCACTGAAGCTTTCTTT. This codes for CASSQTRGGTEAFF.

The gene calls are TRBV7-6 and TRBJ2-5, with D possibly being TRBD2 (6 bases). Germline assignment: CDR1 SGHVS and CDR2 FNYEAQ. The CDR3 contains 16 residues. V was shortened by 1 base and J by 0 bases, with 12 bases between the two germline ends. The CDR3 is CASSLGSGGYQETQYF. DNA for the CDR3: TGTGCCAGCAGCTTAGGATCTGGGGGGTACCAAGAGACCCAGTACTTC.

The V gene is TRBV6-1, the J gene TRBJ2-7; D not resolved. The CDR3 runs 13 residues. V dropped 8 bases and J dropped 4 bases, with 15 bases sitting between them. Germline CDR1 and CDR2: MNHNS and SASEGT. CDR3 protein: CASAPTSLYEQYF. In nucleotides, the CDR3 is TGTGCCAGCGCGCCAACGAGCCTTTACGAGCAGTACTTC.

This chain uses TRBV5-1 with TRBJ2-3, with D maybe TRBD2 (6 bases). The length of the CDR3 is 15 residues. Germline assignment: CDR1 SGHRS and CDR2 YFSETQ. V was pared by 1 base and J by 0 bases, with 9 bases between. CDR3 DNA: TGCGCCAGCAGCTTGACTAGCATCAGCACAGATACGCAGTATTTT. Translated: CASSLTSISTDTQYF.

The chain employs TRBV5-4 and TRBJ1-1; no definite D call. The CDR3 extends over 11 amino acids. The germline V gene has CDR1 SGHNT and CDR2 YYREEE (reference sequence). Trimming stripped 4 bases from V and 4 bases from J, with 5 bases between. Here the CDR3 reads CASSQSTEAFF. CDR3 nucleotide sequence: TGTGCCAGCAGCCAATCCACTGAAGCTTTCTTT.

The chain is built from TRBV19 and TRBJ1-2; TRBD1 might be the D (6 bases). This CDR3 spans 15 amino acids. Trimming took 7 bases from V and 1 from J, leaving 16 bases between them. Germline V lookup: CDR1 LNHDA, CDR2 SQIVND (reference sequence). Written as DNA, the CDR3 is TGTGCCAGTACCACAGGACAGCCTCATAACTATGGCTACACCTTC. As protein: CASTTGQPHNYGYTF.

V and J are TRBV6-1 and TRBJ2-7; 7 bases map to TRBD1. CDR3 length equals 15 residues. J gave up 2 bases and V 5 bases, and 9 bases lay outside the gene matches. Per germline, CDR1 MNHNS and CDR2 SASEGT. CDR3 region: CASSQTGAPTYEQYF. DNA for the CDR3: TGTGCCAGCAGTCAAACAGGGGCCCCTACCTACGAGCAGTACTTC.

The rearrangement joins TRBV25-1 to TRBJ1-6; D possibly corresponds to TRBD1 (6 bases). The germline V gene encodes CDR1 MGHDK and CDR2 SYGVNS. Trimming shortened V by 0 bases and J by 6 bases, and 6 bases separated the two germline ends. There are 14 residues in the CDR3. CDR3 sequence (DNA): TGTGCCAGCAGTGAATACAGGGGTAATTCACCCCTCCACTTT. As protein: CASSEYRGNSPLHF. Filled out from reference TRBV25-1 and TRBJ1-6, the complete variable domain reads EADIYQTPRYLVIGTGKKITLECSQTMGHDKMYWYQQDPGMELHLIHYSYGVNSTEKGDLSSESTVSRIRTEHFPLTLESARPSHTSQYLCASSEYRGNSPLHFGNGTRLTVT.

V and J are TRBV11-2 and TRBJ2-2; D perhaps matches TRBD1 (5 bases). Trimming removed 4 bases from V and 6 bases from J, with 21 bases in between. The CDR3 extends over 17 amino acids. Germline lookup yields CDR1 SGHAT and CDR2 FQNNGV. CDR3 loop: CASSSNPSGNVAGELFF. The CDR3 region has the DNA TGTGCCAGCAGCTCTAACCCTTCAGGGAATGTGGCCGGGGAGCTGTTTTTT.

This chain uses TRBV5-6 with TRBJ2-3, with TRBD2 identical over 14 bases. Germline CDR1 and CDR2: SGHDT and YYEEEE. CDR3 length: 18 residues. The trim removed 0 bases at V and 0 bases at J, leaving 3 bases unmatched. The CDR3 sequence: CASSLATSGGASTDTQYF. The CDR3 DNA is TGTGCCAGCAGCTTGGCGACTAGCGGGGGGGCTAGCACAGATACGCAGTATTTT. The full variable domain, its missing parts supplied by reference TRBV5-6 and TRBJ2-3, is DAGVTQSPTHLIKTRGQQVTLRCSPKSGHDTVSWYQQALGQGPQFIFQYYEEEERQRGNFPDRFSGHQFPNYSSELNVNALLLGDSALYLCASSLATSGGASTDTQYFGPGTRLTVL.

This clone was seen a single time. The CDR3 loop reads CASNNYGYTF. CDR3 DNA: TGTGCCAGCAACAACTATGGCTACACCTTC. V is TRBV6-1 and J is TRBJ1-2, with D uncertain. Germline CDR1 reads MNHNS; CDR2 reads SASEGT. V was cut by 7 bases and J by 2 bases, with 2 bases left in between. The CDR3 runs to 10 residues.

The rearrangement uses TRBV5-6 and TRBJ2-7; D gene ambiguous. Germline V gene lookup returns CDR1 SGHDT and CDR2 YYEEEE. V was pared by 0 bases and J by 3 bases, with 10 bases between. CDR3 size: 14 residues. CDR3 bases: TGTGCCAGCAGCTTGGGGTACAGCCGCTACGAGCAGTACTTC. Amino acids: CASSLGYSRYEQYF.

The chain couples TRBV19 to TRBJ1-1; weak D call: TRBD1 (5 bases). V was clipped by 5 bases and J by 4 bases, with 8 bases between them. CDR1 is LNHDA and CDR2 is SQIVND in the germline V gene (reference sequence). CDR3 length: 12 residues. The CDR3 region has the DNA TGTGCCAGTAGTGATCAGGGCACTGAAGCTTTCTTT. Amino acid sequence: CASSDQGTEAFF.

The chain recombines TRBV5-6 with TRBJ2-7; tentatively, D is TRBD1 or TRBD2 (6 bases each). The V end lost 4 bases, the J end lost 6 bases, and 23 bases lay between the germline ends. Germline V gene sequence: CDR1 SGHDT, CDR2 YYEEEE. This CDR3 spans 16 amino acids. The CDR3 reads CASSPGWYWGAREQYF. For the CDR3, the DNA is TGTGCCAGCAGCCCCGGTTGGTATTGGGGGGCGCGCGAGCAGTACTTC.

The rearrangement links TRBV30 to TRBJ1-2, with D perhaps matching TRBD1 (5 bases). This CDR3 region has 12 residues. Germline loops: CDR1 GTSNPN, CDR2 SVGIG (reference sequence). The germline V and J ends were trimmed by 5 bases and 0 bases, with 7 bases remaining between them. The CDR3 sequence is CAWGGANYGYTF. The CDR3 coding sequence is TGTGCCTGGGGGGGGGCTAACTATGGCTACACCTTC.

This clone showed up just once. The genes are TRBV7-2 and TRBJ2-3, with unresolved D. CDR1 and CDR2 from the germline V gene are SGHTA and FQGNSA. The CDR3 extends over 18 amino acids. V gave up 5 bases and J gave up 5 bases, with 26 bases separating them. The CDR3 reads CASSQLRPAISAIDTQYF. The CDR3 coding sequence is TGTGCCAGCAGCCAACTAAGGCCGGCCATCTCAGCCATAGATACGCAGTATTTT.

The gene calls are TRBV19 and TRBJ1-2; 9 bases align to TRBD1. The CDR3 loop spans 15 amino acids. Germline assignment: CDR1 LNHDA and CDR2 SQIVND (reference sequence). V lost 2 bases to trimming and J lost 4 bases; unmatched junction nucleotides: 5. The CDR3 DNA is TGTGCCAGTAGTATATCACAGGGGGCCGGCTATGGCTACACCTTC. It codes for CASSISQGAGYGYTF.

This chain connects TRBV5-1 to TRBJ1-2; 12 bases align to TRBD1. The CDR3 has 15 residues. In germline, CDR1 is SGHRS, CDR2 YFSETQ. V lost 4 bases and J lost 6; bases outside the gene matches: 7. CDR3 DNA: TGCGCCAGCAGCCTGGGACAGGGGGCGCAGAATGGCTACACCTTC. It translates to CASSLGQGAQNGYTF.